Listed here is a single TCR delta chain. Antigen: not known. Compared with germline, one end of the junction differs, possibly owing to a read error. After alphabeta T cell depletion, CD3+ Vdelta1+ Vdelta2- thymocytes were sorted. Purity of the sorted Vdelta1+ thymocytes ranged from 98% to 99.6%. This specimen belongs to a study of Vδ1+ human thymocytes. Points from the study as a whole: Around a fifth of thymic delta-chain sequences were Vdelta2, with few Vdelta3, unlike blood Vdelta1+ controls. Unexpected Vdelta2 sequences could cause misinterpretation of bulk repertoire data. Highly polyclonal TRG and TRD repertoires with Gaussian CDR3 length distributions appeared in thymus.

The germline V gene has CDR1 TSWWSYY and CDR2 QGS. This CDR3 is built from 22 residues. RNA was extracted from the cells and then reverse transcribed. The CDR3 regions were amplified by multiplex PCR from V-gene primers to a constant-region primer. TCRdb reanalysed the multiplex PCR reads via CATT. Found here are 54,000 or so delta-chain clones, about 15% of them singletons; the top ten hold roughly 0.5%. The chain joins TRDV1 to TRDJ1; TRDD3 aligns across 11 bases. Sequencing input: Vdelta1+ gamma-delta thymocytes from the thymus. Subset in this sample: FACS-sorted CD3+ TCRalphabeta- TCRVdelta1+ TCRVdelta2- thymocytes. The sequence was collected from a boy in the first two years of life who had congenital heart surgery. DNA for the CDR3: TGTGCTCTTGGGGAACTGCACTATAACTGGGGGATAGGAGGGGCCTACACCGATAAACTCACCTTT. This codes for CALGELHYNWGIGGAYTDKLTF.